The T cell receptor (beta chain) under discussion was sequenced for a study of T-cell reconstitution after alpha-beta-depleted transplantation in children. A library of TCRbeta sequences, prepared with unique molecular identifiers, was generated. MiXCR was run by TCRdb on the PCR reads, yielding one entry per CDR3 protein. The data hold some 520,000 distinct CDR3 sequences, with roughly 33% observed a single time. The CDR3 has 13 amino acids. V was trimmed by 5 bases and J by 9 bases, leaving 14 bases between them. Germline CDR1 SGHTA, CDR2 FQGNSA. This chain connects TRBV7-2 to TRBJ2-1; no clear D. The receptor's source is a human donor who donated a stem cell graft to a child with aplastic anemia. Source: PBMCs from the stem cell graft donor, taken from the stem cell graft. The CDR3 nucleotides are TGTGCCAGCAGCGCTTACATGGCCTTTGAGCAGTTCTTC. Translation: CASSAYMAFEQFF.